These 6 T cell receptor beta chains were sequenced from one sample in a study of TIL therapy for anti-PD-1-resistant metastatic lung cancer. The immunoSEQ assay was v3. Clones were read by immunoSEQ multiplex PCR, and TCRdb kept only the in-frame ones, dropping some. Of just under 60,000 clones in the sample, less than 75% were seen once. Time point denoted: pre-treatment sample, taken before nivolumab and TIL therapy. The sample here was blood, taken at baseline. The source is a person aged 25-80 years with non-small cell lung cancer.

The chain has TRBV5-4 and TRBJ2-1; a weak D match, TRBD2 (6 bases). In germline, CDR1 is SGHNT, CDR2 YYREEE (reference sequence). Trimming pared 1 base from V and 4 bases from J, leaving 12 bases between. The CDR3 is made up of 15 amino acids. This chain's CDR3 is CASSLSIGGYNEQFF. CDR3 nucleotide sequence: TGTGCCAGCAGCTTGTCAATTGGAGGGTACAATGAGCAGTTCTTC.

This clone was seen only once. This chain's CDR3 is CASRTTHEAFF. The CDR3 coding sequence is TGTGCCAGCAGGACGACACACGAAGCTTTCTTT. The genes are TRBV28 and TRBJ1-1, with D unresolved. Between the trimmed V and J ends, which lost 6 bases and 8 bases, there was a span of 10 bases. The CDR3 extends over 11 amino acids. CDR1 MDHEN and CDR2 SYDVKM come from the germline V gene.

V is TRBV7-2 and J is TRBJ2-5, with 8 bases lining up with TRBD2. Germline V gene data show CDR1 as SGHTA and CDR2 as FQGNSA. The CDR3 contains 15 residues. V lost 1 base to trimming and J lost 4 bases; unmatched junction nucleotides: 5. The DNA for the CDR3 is TGTGCCAGCAGCTTAGTCGGACGGGGGGGAGAGACCCAGTACTTC. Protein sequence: CASSLVGRGGETQYF.

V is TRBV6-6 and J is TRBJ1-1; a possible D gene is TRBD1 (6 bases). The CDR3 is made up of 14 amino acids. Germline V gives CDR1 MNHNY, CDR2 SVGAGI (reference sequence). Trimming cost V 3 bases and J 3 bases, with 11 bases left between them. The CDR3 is CASSYQDRHTEAFF. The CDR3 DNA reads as TGTGCCAGCAGTTATCAGGACAGACACACTGAAGCTTTCTTT.

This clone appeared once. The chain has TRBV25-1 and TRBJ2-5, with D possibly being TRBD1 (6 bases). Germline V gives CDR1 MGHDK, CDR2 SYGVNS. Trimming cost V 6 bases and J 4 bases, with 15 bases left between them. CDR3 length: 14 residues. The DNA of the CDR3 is TGTGCCAGCAGCGATAGGGACACGGGAGAGACCCAGTACTTC. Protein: CASSDRDTGETQYF. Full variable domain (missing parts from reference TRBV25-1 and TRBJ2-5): EADIYQTPRYLVIGTGKKITLECSQTMGHDKMYWYQQDPGMELHLIHYSYGVNSTEKGDLSSESTVSRIRTEHFPLTLESARPSHTSQYLCASSDRDTGETQYFGPGTRLLVL.

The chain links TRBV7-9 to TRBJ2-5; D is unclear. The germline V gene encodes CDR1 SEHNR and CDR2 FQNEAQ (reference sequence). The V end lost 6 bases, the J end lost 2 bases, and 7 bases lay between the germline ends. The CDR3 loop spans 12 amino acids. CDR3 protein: CASSGQQETQYF. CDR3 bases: TGTGCCAGCAGTGGGCAGCAAGAGACCCAGTACTTC.